The 20 T cell receptor beta chains below come from one sample, sequenced in a study of blood T cell repertoires in COVID-19. Generated by immunoSEQ multiplex PCR, the TCRdb table keeps only in-frame clones and is missing some. This table holds approximately 150,000 clones, roughly 89% found once. Source material: peripheral blood. These receptors all come from a woman in her fifties or sixties with active or convalescent COVID-19.

This clone was observed once. The chain employs TRBV7-8 and TRBJ2-5; 7 bases are a match to TRBD2. The germline V gene has CDR1 SGHVS and CDR2 FQNEAQ. This CDR3 comprises 15 residues. V dropped 5 bases and J dropped 5; count of bases not matched to a gene: 11. CDR3 amino acids: CASSIPGVGGETQYF. The DNA of the CDR3 is TGTGCCAGCAGCATTCCGGGAGTGGGGGGGGAGACCCAGTACTTC.

The chain couples TRBV27 to TRBJ2-1; TRBD2 matches at 11 bases. V trimming: 6 bases; J trimming: 4 bases; junction bases outside the gene matches: 5. CDR1 MNHEY and CDR2 SMNVEV come from the germline V gene (reference sequence). The CDR3 loop spans 15 amino acids. This CDR3 is CASRPLAGGYNEQFF. The CDR3, as DNA: TGTGCCAGCAGACCTCTAGCGGGAGGTTACAATGAGCAGTTCTTC.

The chain carries TRBV7-2 and TRBJ1-4; D is possibly TRBD1 (5 bases). Looked up from germline, CDR1 is SGHTA and CDR2 is FQGNSA. This CDR3 is 14 amino acids long. Trimming removed 4 bases from V and 7 bases from J, with 13 bases in between. The CDR3 loop reads CASSSVGGGEKLFF. As DNA, the CDR3 is TGTGCCAGCAGCTCCGTCGGGGGTGGTGAAAAACTGTTTTTT. Supplemented by reference TRBV7-2 and TRBJ1-4, the full variable domain reads GAGVSQSPSNKVTEKGKDVELRCDPISGHTALYWYRQSLGQGLEFLIYFQGNSAPDKSGLPSDRFSAERTGGSVSTLTIQRTQQEDSAVYLCASSSVGGGEKLFFGSGTQLSVL.

The chain employs TRBV7-6 and TRBJ2-7; 8 bases agree with TRBD1. This CDR3 is 13 amino acids long. Germline V gene sequence: CDR1 SGHVS, CDR2 FNYEAQ. V lost 8 bases, J lost 3 bases, and 6 bases stayed unmatched. CDR3 in amino acids: CASSTGEYYEQYF. The CDR3 region has the DNA TGTGCCAGCTCGACAGGGGAATACTACGAGCAGTACTTC. Supplemented by reference TRBV7-6 and TRBJ2-7, the full variable domain reads GAGVSQSPRYKVTKRGQDVALRCDPISGHVSLYWYRQALGQGPEFLTYFNYEAQQDKSGLPNDRFSAERPEGSISTLTIQRTEQRDSAMYRCASSTGEYYEQYFGPGTRLTVT.

The chain has TRBV7-9 and TRBJ2-1; TRBD2 aligns across 9 bases. The CDR3 totals 15 residues. The ends lost 1 base at V and 8 bases at J; junction bases unmatched: 6. Germline V gives CDR1 SEHNR, CDR2 FQNEAQ (reference sequence). The DNA of the CDR3 is TGTGCCAGCAGCTTAGGGGGACTAGCTTCCGATGAGCAGTTCTTC. Residues: CASSLGGLASDEQFF.

The chain couples TRBV5-4 to TRBJ2-1, with D unresolved. Trimming cost V 3 bases and J 8 bases, with 12 bases left between them. Germline loops: CDR1 SGHNT, CDR2 YYREEE (reference sequence). The CDR3 is 13 amino acids. The CDR3 DNA reads as TGTGCCAGCAGCTCCCCCCCCCGGGATGAGCAGTTCTTC. Amino acids: CASSSPPRDEQFF. The full variable domain, rest sourced from reference TRBV5-4 and TRBJ2-1, is ETGVTQSPTHLIKTRGQQVTLRCSSQSGHNTVSWYQQALGQGPQFIFQYYREEENGRGNFPPRFSGLQFPNYSSELNVNALELDDSALYLCASSSPPRDEQFFGPGTRLTVL.

The V gene is TRBV3-1 (or the pseudogene TRBV3-2), the J gene TRBJ1-4; TRBD1 might be the D (6 bases). V was cut by 7 bases and J by 5 bases, with 29 bases left in between. The CDR3 runs 19 residues. Germline values: CDR1 LGHDT, CDR2 YNNKEL (reference sequence). The CDR3 DNA reads as TGTGCCAGCATCGACCCGGACAGACGTAAAAGTTTTAGGAATGAAAAACTGTTTTTT. Amino acid sequence: CASIDPDRRKSFRNEKLFF.

The chain has TRBV5-1 and TRBJ2-3; D perhaps matches TRBD2 (6 bases). The CDR3 loop spans 15 amino acids. V shed 7 bases and J shed 6 bases, with 21 bases lying between them. Germline V gives CDR1 SGHRS, CDR2 YFSETQ. This CDR3 is CASGNLASLMDTQYF. CDR3 sequence (DNA): TGCGCCAGCGGGAATCTAGCGTCACTTATGGATACGCAGTATTTT. The whole variable domain, remainder taken from reference TRBV5-1 and TRBJ2-3, is KAGVTQTPRYLIKTRGQQVTLSCSPISGHRSVSWYQQTPGQGLQFLFEYFSETQRNKGNFPGRFSGRQFSNSRSEMNVSTLELGDSALYLCASGNLASLMDTQYFGPGTRLTVL.

This clone has only a few counts. V and J are TRBV2 and TRBJ1-2, with D perhaps matching TRBD1 (5 bases). This CDR3 comprises 16 residues. From germline, CDR1 is SNHLY and CDR2 FYNNEI. V was trimmed by 4 bases and J by 6 bases, leaving 21 bases between them. This CDR3 is CASSGTPGGRGHGYTF. DNA for the CDR3: TGTGCCAGCAGTGGGACGCCGGGAGGAAGGGGACATGGCTACACCTTC.

The chain joins TRBV19 to TRBJ1-3; the D is unclear. The CDR3 sequence is 12 residues long. CDR1 and CDR2 from the germline V gene are LNHDA and SQIVND (reference sequence). V lost 7 bases and J lost 0, with 4 bases in between. DNA of the CDR3: TGTGCCAGTATGTACTCTGGAAACACCATATATTTT. This codes for CASMYSGNTIYF.

The rearrangement uses TRBV10-3 and TRBJ2-7, with 11 bases fitting TRBD2. The CDR3 loop spans 14 amino acids. CDR1 is ENHRY, CDR2 SYGVKD, per germline. Unmatched junction bases numbered 3, after V lost 6 bases and J lost 2 bases. The CDR3 reads CAIRSTSGAYEQYF. The CDR3 DNA sequence: TGTGCCATCAGATCGACTAGCGGGGCCTACGAGCAGTACTTC.

Notes on this clone: The sample has other DNA sequences that encode this CDR3 too. The chain has TRBV6-5 and TRBJ1-2; 8 positions match TRBD1. Losses at the gene ends were 5 bases for V and 7 bases for J; bases not matched to a gene: 6. The CDR3 is made up of 13 amino acids. Germline loops: CDR1 MNHEY, CDR2 SVGAGI. The CDR3 loop reads CASSPGQGRGYTF. CDR3 nucleotides: TGTGCCAGCAGTCCCGGACAGGGCCGTGGCTACACCTTC.

This clone was detected once. The J gene is TRBJ1-6, the V gene TRBV27; no reliable D call. Germline V gene sequence: CDR1 MNHEY, CDR2 SMNVEV (reference sequence). V was shortened by 5 bases and J by 0 bases, with 8 bases between the two germline ends. This CDR3 contains 15 residues. Written as DNA, the CDR3 is TGTGCCAGCAGTAGAGAGAGCTCCTATAATTCACCCCTCCACTTT. This gives the protein CASSRESSYNSPLHF.

This clone was seen more than once but under ten times. V usage is TRBV11-3 and J usage is TRBJ2-1; TRBD2 matches 10 bases. In germline, CDR1 is SGHNT, CDR2 YENEEA. The junction had 3 bases not matched to a gene; V was cut back by 7 bases and J by 0 bases. The CDR3 spans 15 residues. The CDR3: CASMASGSSYNEQFF. CDR3 nucleotides: TGTGCCAGCATGGCTAGCGGGAGCTCCTACAATGAGCAGTTCTTC.

V gene TRBV6-5 combines with J gene TRBJ1-5, with TRBD1 matching over 9 bases. J was trimmed by 6 bases and V by 5 bases; bases with no gene match: 5. The CDR3 contains 14 residues. Germline loops: CDR1 MNHEY, CDR2 SVGAGI. In DNA, the CDR3 is TGTGCCAGCAGTACGACAGGGGGTGTTCAGCCCCAGCATTTT. Translated, it gives CASSTTGGVQPQHF.

The V gene is TRBV6-2 or TRBV6-3, the J gene TRBJ1-1; D is undetermined. Germline V gene lookup returns CDR1 MNHEY and CDR2 SVGEGT. Between the trimmed V and J ends, which lost 6 bases and 5 bases, there was a span of 13 bases. CDR3 size: 13 residues. The CDR3, as DNA: TGTGCCAGCAGCTTTAGTAGAGGGACTGAAGCTTTCTTT. This gives the protein CASSFSRGTEAFF.

J is TRBJ1-2 and V is TRBV27; D is unclear. Trimming removed 3 bases from V and 1 base from J, with 6 bases in between. The germline V gene has CDR1 MNHEY and CDR2 SMNVEV (reference sequence). This CDR3 comprises 13 residues. CDR3 DNA sequence: TGTGCCAGCAGTTTGGCAGATAACTATGGCTACACCTTC. Translating it yields CASSLADNYGYTF.

The rearrangement joins TRBV12-3 or TRBV12-4 to TRBJ2-7, with D perhaps TRBD1 (5 bases). CDR3 size: 13 residues. Trimming shortened V by 6 bases and J by 0 bases, and 9 bases separated the two germline ends. The CDR3 here is CASRVDTSYEQYF. Here the CDR3 DNA reads TGTGCCAGCAGGGTGGACACCTCCTACGAGCAGTACTTC.

This rearrangement joins TRBV7-9 to TRBJ2-1; D call uncertain. V was cut by 5 bases and J by 7 bases, with 18 bases left in between. This CDR3 comprises 15 residues. Germline CDR1 and CDR2: SEHNR and FQNEAQ (reference sequence). The CDR3 spells CASSPPPRFGNEQFF. The CDR3 nucleotides are TGTGCCAGCAGCCCACCCCCCCGGTTCGGGAATGAGCAGTTCTTC.

This clone was observed a handful of times. V and J are TRBV5-1 and TRBJ1-1; a possible D gene is TRBD1 (6 bases). The CDR3 extends over 14 amino acids. Germline V gives CDR1 SGHRS, CDR2 YFSETQ. The V and J ends lost 4 bases and 3 bases respectively, with 13 bases between them. The CDR3: CASSPRGVYTEAFF. The CDR3 coding sequence is TGCGCCAGCAGCCCCAGGGGCGTTTACACTGAAGCTTTCTTT.